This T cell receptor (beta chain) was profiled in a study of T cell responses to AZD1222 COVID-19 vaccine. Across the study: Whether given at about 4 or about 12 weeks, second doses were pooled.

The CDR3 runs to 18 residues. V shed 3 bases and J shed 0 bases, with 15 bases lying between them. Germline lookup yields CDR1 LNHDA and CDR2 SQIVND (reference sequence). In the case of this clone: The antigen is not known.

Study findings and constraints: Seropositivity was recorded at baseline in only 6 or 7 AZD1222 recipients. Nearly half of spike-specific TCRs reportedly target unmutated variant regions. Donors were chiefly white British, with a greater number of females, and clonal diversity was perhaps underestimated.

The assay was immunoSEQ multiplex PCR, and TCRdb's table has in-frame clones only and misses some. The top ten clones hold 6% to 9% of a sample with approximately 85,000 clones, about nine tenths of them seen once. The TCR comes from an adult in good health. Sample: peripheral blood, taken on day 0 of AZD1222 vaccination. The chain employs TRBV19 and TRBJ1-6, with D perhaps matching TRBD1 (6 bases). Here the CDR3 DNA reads TGTGCCAGTAGTATCCCTCGGCAGGGGAGCTCCTATAATTCACCCCTCCACTTT. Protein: CASSIPRQGSSYNSPLHF.